This paragraph reports one TCR beta chain. What it recognizes is unknown. The data were obtained in a study of persistence of HIV-infected CD4 T cells. At the level of the study: Multiple blood draws of up to about 200 mL, except a couple of donors with single leukapheresis. General study results and limits: Compared with CD3/CD28-stimulated cells, CMV- and Gag-responding cells showed lower TCRbeta richness.

This was the immunoSEQ version 4 assay in survey mode. Assay: immunoSEQ multiplex PCR; the TCRdb copy retains only in-frame clones and omits some. The sample has around 24,000 clones, about 74% seen once. An overlapping HIV-1 Gag peptide pool stimulated these cells at approximately 1 ug/peptide/mL. Sorting selected CD4+ T cells upregulating both CD40 ligand and CD69. Between the trimmed V and J ends, which lost 5 bases and 2 bases, there was a span of 9 bases. Germline CDR1 reads SGHTA; CDR2 reads FQGNSA. The CDR3 is 13 amino acids. The chain combines TRBV7-2 with TRBJ2-5; D might be TRBD2 (5 bases). Sequenced here: CD4+ T cells sorted from PBMCs after approximately 19-hour stimulation, sampled from a patient who received antiretroviral therapy. The sequence derives from an adult man with HIV who was CMV-seropositive. CDR3 amino acids: CASSPRGQETQYF. In DNA form, the CDR3 reads TGTGCCAGCAGCCCTCGGGGACAAGAGACCCAGTACTTC.